Presented here are 6 T cell receptor beta chains from one specimen sequenced in a study of technical replicates of blood from a handful of donors. Clones were read by immunoSEQ multiplex PCR, and TCRdb kept only the in-frame ones, dropping some. The repertoire has just over 95,000 clones, 90% to 97% of them found once; the top ten carry roughly 0.23%. Sequencing was performed on T cells isolated from PBMCs. Every receptor here comes from a human donor in good health.

The genes are TRBV19 and TRBJ2-7; 9 nucleotides match TRBD1. This CDR3 contains 15 residues. V lost 4 bases, J lost 0 bases, and 4 bases stayed unmatched. Germline CDR1 reads LNHDA; CDR2 reads SQIVND (reference sequence). The CDR3 region is CASSTGTGPSYEQYF. CDR3 DNA: TGTGCCAGTAGTACCGGGACAGGGCCCTCCTACGAGCAGTACTTC.

The V gene is TRBV6-1, the J gene TRBJ2-5; D not certain. The CDR3 length is 13 residues. The germline V gene encodes CDR1 MNHNS and CDR2 SASEGT. Deletions cut 4 bases from V and 9 bases from J, with 15 bases between. The CDR3: CASSAPTNMAQYF. The CDR3 DNA is TGTGCCAGCAGTGCTCCCACAAATATGGCCCAGTACTTC.

The chain recombines TRBV29-1 with TRBJ2-7, with 7 bases matching TRBD2. Trimming cost V 4 bases and J 10 bases; bases outside gene matches: 22. The germline V gene has CDR1 SQVTM and CDR2 ANQGSEA. This CDR3 has 16 residues. CDR3 DNA sequence: TGCAGCGTTGTGGCTGTCGAGCGGGGCTCATATCTTTTCCAGTACTTC. Translation gives CSVVAVERGSYLFQYF.

This chain joins TRBV14 and TRBJ2-1; no clear D. Per the germline V gene, CDR1 is SGHDN and CDR2 is FVKESK. The CDR3 covers 12 residues. Trimming stripped 4 bases from V and 9 bases from J, with 10 bases between. The CDR3 sequence is CASSLDTSEQFF. CDR3 nucleotides: TGTGCCAGCAGCCTCGACACGAGTGAGCAGTTCTTC.

The CDR3 protein is CASSLASYSNTEAFF. Written as DNA, the CDR3 is TGCGCCAGCAGCTTGGCCTCATACAGTAACACTGAAGCTTTCTTT. The chain uses TRBV5-1 and TRBJ1-1; D is uncertain. The CDR3 is 15 residues long. Per germline, CDR1 SGHRS and CDR2 YFSETQ. Trimming left V 0 bases short and J 2 bases short, with 11 bases between.

DNA for the CDR3: TGCAGCGTTGAAGATCGAGAGGTCTTTGGGGCCAACGTCCTGACTTTC. Translating it yields CSVEDREVFGANVLTF. This sequence joins TRBV29-1 and TRBJ2-6; D unclear. There are 16 residues in the CDR3. Trimming shortened V by 0 bases and J by 3 bases, and 12 bases separated the two germline ends. Germline CDR1 and CDR2: SQVTM and ANQGSEA.